What follows is one T cell receptor beta chain and its context. What it recognizes is unknown. This specimen comes from a study of shared clonotypes between healthy human individuals. Study outcomes and limitations: The low donor count limited represented genetic and exposure-history diversity.

The germline gives CDR1 WSHSY, CDR2 SAAADI. Germline trimming cut 6 bases from V and 2 bases from J; bases unmatched to any gene: 12. The CDR3 covers 17 residues. A CD45RA-negative memory subset and a CD45RA+ naive subset were separated from the CD4+ cells. Profiling relied on immunoSEQ multiplex PCR, and the TCRdb table lists in-frame clones only, not all of them. The sample comprises around 550,000 clones, approximately 95% of which are singletons, and roughly 0.06% rests with the top ten. The TCR comes from a woman younger than 45 in good health. The V and J genes are TRBV10-2 and TRBJ2-7, with 11 bases that match TRBD2. Sequenced material: naive CD4+ T cells sorted from blood. Subset defined: CD45RA+ positively selected. The CDR3 loop is CASRTGTSGSGAYEQYF. CDR3 sequence (DNA): TGCGCCAGCAGGACCGGGACTAGCGGAAGCGGGGCCTACGAGCAGTACTTC.